The 6 T cell receptor beta chains given below trace back to one sample, sequenced in a study of blood T cell repertoires in COVID-19. Data came from immunoSEQ multiplex PCR; TCRdb stores just in-frame clones and leaves some out. The sample yields approximately 97,000 clones, more than 85% seen once. Sequenced sample: peripheral blood. The receptors were gathered from a man aged 50-59 years with active or convalescent COVID-19.

The rearrangement joins TRBV18 to TRBJ2-3; possible D gene TRBD2, 5 bases. This CDR3 contains 16 residues. The V end lost 1 base, the J end lost 0 bases, and 11 bases lay between the germline ends. Germline V gives CDR1 KGHSH, CDR2 LQKENI. The CDR3 sequence is CASSPRGQISTDTQYF. Written as DNA, the CDR3 is TGTGCCAGCTCACCACGAGGGCAGATAAGCACAGATACGCAGTATTTT. Based on the CDR3 plus reference TRBV18 and TRBJ2-3, the full variable domain is NAGVMQNPRHLVRRRGQEARLRCSPMKGHSHVYWYRQLPEEGLKFMVYLQKENIIDESGMPKERFSAEFPKEGPSILRIQQVVRGDSAAYFCASSPRGQISTDTQYFGPGTRLTVL.

This clone was recorded only once. This chain links TRBV4-3 with TRBJ2-1, with D possibly matching TRBD1 (5 bases). The V end lost 3 bases, the J end lost 10 bases, and 13 bases lay between the germline ends. Germline CDR1 is LGHNA and CDR2 is YSLEER. The CDR3 loop spans 13 amino acids. The CDR3 nucleotides read TGCGCCAGCAGCCACCAGGGCAGGCGCGAGCAGTTCTTC. It is translated as CASSHQGRREQFF.

The chain uses TRBV27 and TRBJ1-5; 9 nucleotides line up with TRBD1. V shed 8 bases and J 11 bases; nucleotides not matched to a gene: 10. Germline V lookup: CDR1 MNHEY, CDR2 SMNVEV (reference sequence). This CDR3 is built from 13 residues. This CDR3 is CASGRQGDEAQHF. DNA of the CDR3: TGTGCCAGCGGCCGACAGGGGGATGAAGCCCAGCATTTT.

J is TRBJ1-4 and V is TRBV5-1; no firm D call. The CDR3 runs 15 residues. Germline CDR1 and CDR2: SGHRS and YFSETQ. V lost 0 bases and J lost 4, with 10 bases in between. This CDR3 is CASSLGGQNNEKLFF. The CDR3 coding sequence is TGCGCCAGCAGCTTGGGAGGGCAGAATAATGAAAAACTGTTTTTT.

The chain employs TRBV19 and TRBJ1-1; the D gene is possibly TRBD1 (5 bases). Germline CDR1 LNHDA, CDR2 SQIVND (reference sequence). The germline V and J ends were trimmed by 3 bases and 1 base, with 6 bases remaining between them. There are 13 residues in the CDR3. CDR3 bases: TGTGCCAGTAGTATTACAGGGAACACTGAAGCTTTCTTT. The encoded protein is CASSITGNTEAFF.

This clone was observed a few times. Here the CDR3 reads CSVELRDYQETQYF. Here the CDR3 DNA reads TGCAGCGTTGAACTGAGGGATTACCAAGAGACCCAGTACTTC. This chain links TRBV29-1 with TRBJ2-5; TRBD2 is a possible D gene (5 bases). There are 14 residues in the CDR3. The V gene's germline CDR1 is SQVTM and CDR2 ANQGSEA. Trimming stripped 2 bases from V and 0 bases from J, with 10 bases between.